The 31 T cell receptor beta chains presented below share a single source sample, sequenced in a study of T-cell reconstitution after alpha-beta-depleted transplantation in children. The TCRbeta library incorporated unique molecular identifiers. TCRdb itself ran the PCR reads through MiXCR, one entry per CDR3 protein. This sample carries about 230,000 distinct CDR3 sequences, roughly 11% of them seen once, and the ten largest clones take approximately 28%. Material: PBMCs, obtained before TCRalphabeta/CD19-depleted stem cell transplant. These receptors came from a child under two years old with acute myeloid leukemia, due to receive a stem cell transplant.

This clonotype showed up many times. The chain recombines TRBV3-1 with TRBJ2-3; D is perhaps TRBD2 (6 bases). The germline V gene encodes CDR1 LGHDT and CDR2 YNNKEL (reference sequence). This CDR3 is 14 amino acids long. V gave up 4 bases and J gave up 5 bases, with 13 bases separating them. The CDR3 DNA sequence: TGTGCCAGCAGCCTCCGAGGCGGGAAAGATACGCAGTATTTT. Translating it yields CASSLRGGKDTQYF.

This clonotype has a count of ten or more. The chain is built from TRBV12-3 or TRBV12-4 and TRBJ2-5; no clear D gene. The CDR3 is made up of 12 amino acids. Trimming removed 8 bases at V and 5 bases at J, with 12 bases between. The CDR3 region is CASGTALETQYF. CDR3 nucleotides: TGTGCCAGCGGAACGGCGCTCGAGACCCAGTACTTC.

This clonotype came up a few times. The V gene is TRBV5-4, the J gene TRBJ2-7, with D possibly matching TRBD1 (7 bases). The germline V gene has CDR1 SGHNT and CDR2 YYREEE (reference sequence). With 0 bases removed from V and 2 bases from J, the gap between germline ends came to 12 bases. The CDR3 spans 15 residues. The CDR3 sequence: CASSLVGGQAYEQYF. The CDR3 DNA follows: TGTGCCAGCAGCTTGGTGGGAGGACAGGCCTACGAGCAGTACTTC.

The V and J genes are TRBV30 and TRBJ2-1, with D possibly called TRBD1 or TRBD2 (5 bases each). The CDR3 is made up of 12 amino acids. Trimming removed 1 base from V and 10 bases from J, with 11 bases in between. Germline V gene lookup returns CDR1 GTSNPN and CDR2 SVGIG (reference sequence). CDR3 residues: CAWSGVWGEQFF. Here the CDR3 DNA reads TGTGCCTGGAGTGGGGTATGGGGGGAGCAGTTCTTC.

This clonotype occurred a few times. This chain uses TRBV9 with TRBJ2-1; 12 bases match TRBD2. The germline V gene has CDR1 SGDLS and CDR2 YYNGEE. The CDR3 sequence is 17 residues long. Germline trimming cut 3 bases from V and 0 bases from J; bases unmatched to any gene: 4. CDR3 coding DNA: TGTGCCAGCAGCGACAGGACTAGCGGGAACTCCTACAATGAGCAGTTCTTC. Protein: CASSDRTSGNSYNEQFF.

The chain carries TRBV7-7 and TRBJ2-7; possibly TRBD2 for D (5 bases). V lost 2 bases and J lost 5, with 16 bases in between. The CDR3 runs 15 residues. CDR1 SSHAT and CDR2 FNYEAQ come from the germline V gene (reference sequence). Here the CDR3 DNA reads TGTGCCAGCAGCTTAAGGCCAGGCGGGCTCGACGAGCAGTACTTC. Protein product: CASSLRPGGLDEQYF. Full variable domain (rest looked up from reference TRBV7-7 and TRBJ2-7): GAGVSQSPRYKVTKRGQDVTLRCDPISSHATLYWYQQALGQGPEFLTYFNYEAQPDKSGLPSDRFSAERPEGSISTLTIQRTEQRDSAMYRCASSLRPGGLDEQYFGPGTRLTVT.

In its sample, this clonotype was seen many times. CDR3 sequence (DNA): TGTGCCAGCAGTCCCGGACAGGGAAAATACACTGAAGCTTTCTTT. It specifies CASSPGQGKYTEAFF. The rearrangement uses TRBV12-3 or TRBV12-4 and TRBJ1-1, with 8 bases that match TRBD1. The CDR3 runs 15 residues. V dropped 5 bases and J dropped 3; count of bases not matched to a gene: 8.

This clonotype was picked up many times. The V call is TRBV12-3 or TRBV12-4, the J call TRBJ2-3; no clear D gene. This CDR3 contains 15 residues. V was pared by 7 bases and J by 1 base, with 15 bases between. The CDR3 spells CASTPGGPRTDTQYF. The CDR3 nucleotides are TGTGCCAGCACCCCAGGCGGACCTCGCACAGATACGCAGTATTTT.

This clonotype was picked up many times. The rearrangement uses TRBV15 and TRBJ1-5; the match to TRBD1 covers 10 bases. The CDR3 contains 17 residues. J gave up 4 bases and V 1 base, and 7 bases lay outside the gene matches. Looked up from germline, CDR1 is LNHNV and CDR2 is YYDKDF (reference sequence). CDR3 in amino acids: CATSRAGTGVRNQPQHF. CDR3 DNA: TGTGCCACCAGCAGAGCCGGGACAGGGGTACGGAATCAGCCCCAGCATTTT.

The CDR3 nucleotides are TGCAGTGCTAGAGTGTGGGACAGGGGTGGCGAGCAGTACTTC. This translates into CSARVWDRGGEQYF. This chain uses TRBV20-1 with TRBJ2-7; TRBD1 matches at 10 bases. Looked up from germline, CDR1 is DFQATT and CDR2 is SNEGSKA (reference sequence). Trimming took 1 base from V and 6 from J; bases not matched to a gene: 6. The CDR3 extends over 14 amino acids.

This clonotype showed up many times. The genes are TRBV12-3 or TRBV12-4 and TRBJ1-3, with D hard to call. V gave up 4 bases and J gave up 1 base, with 14 bases separating them. This CDR3 contains 16 residues. The CDR3 DNA reads as TGTGCCAGCAGTTCCGGCAGGCCTCGATCTGGAAACACCATATATTTT. Protein: CASSSGRPRSGNTIYF.

At least ten counts were recorded for this clonotype. CDR3 DNA sequence: TGTGCCAGCAGTTTACCAGGGGGAAACTATGGCTACACCTTC. It translates to CASSLPGGNYGYTF. This chain joins TRBV28 and TRBJ1-2; 7 bases fit TRBD1. V was pared by 2 bases and J by 2 bases, with 2 bases of the junction left unmatched. CDR1 MDHEN and CDR2 SYDVKM come from the germline V gene. CDR3 length equals 14 residues.

This chain uses TRBV19 with TRBJ1-6; D not certain. The CDR3 is 13 amino acids. Trimming shortened V by 0 bases and J by 7 bases, and 4 bases separated the two germline ends. Germline V gives CDR1 LNHDA, CDR2 SQIVND (reference sequence). Here the CDR3 DNA reads TGTGCCAGTAGTATAGAAGGGAATTCACCCCTCCACTTT. This gives the protein CASSIEGNSPLHF. The whole variable domain, filled in from reference TRBV19 and TRBJ1-6, reads DGGITQSPKYLFRKEGQNVTLSCEQNLNHDAMYWYRQDPGQGLRLIYYSQIVNDFQKGDIAEGYSVSREKKESFPLTVTSAQKNPTAFYLCASSIEGNSPLHFGNGTRLTVT.

This clonotype was observed a few times. The J gene is TRBJ2-1, the V gene TRBV29-1; D may be TRBD1 (6 bases). The CDR3 covers 13 residues. Trimming left V 7 bases short and J 5 bases short, with 15 bases between. CDR1 and CDR2 (germline): SQVTM, ANQGSEA. CDR3 DNA sequence: TGCAGCGCCGGACAGATGGGGGACAATGAGCAGTTCTTC. As protein: CSAGQMGDNEQFF.

For the CDR3, the DNA is TGTGCCAGCAGCTCTCGCCGGGGGGAACTAGCGGGGGGGTTTGATACGCAGTATTTT. Translation: CASSSRRGELAGGFDTQYF. The V call is TRBV3-1, the J call TRBJ2-3; TRBD2 matches at 13 bases. V was pared by 5 bases and J by 6 bases, with 17 bases of the junction left unmatched. Germline loops: CDR1 LGHDT, CDR2 YNNKEL (reference sequence). The CDR3 covers 19 residues.

This clonotype showed up many times. This chain links TRBV11-2 with TRBJ2-5; possibly TRBD2 for D (5 bases). The V end lost 4 bases, the J end lost 0 bases, and 15 bases lay between the germline ends. The CDR3 covers 16 residues. CDR1 is SGHAT and CDR2 is FQNNGV in the germline V gene. As DNA, the CDR3 is TGTGCCAGCAGCTATTCCGGCGGGCAGGACCAAGAGACCCAGTACTTC. It encodes CASSYSGGQDQETQYF.

This clonotype was seen repeatedly, ten times or more. CDR3 protein: CSVEVNTEAFF. The CDR3 bases are TGCAGCGTTGAAGTGAACACTGAAGCTTTCTTT. J is TRBJ1-1 and V is TRBV29-1; D uncertain. Trimming removed 1 base at V and 0 bases at J, with 0 bases between. The CDR3 runs 11 residues. CDR1 is SQVTM and CDR2 is ANQGSEA in the germline V gene.

Ten or more counts support this clonotype. The V gene is TRBV4-3, the J gene TRBJ1-6, with D unresolved. This CDR3 has 16 residues. CDR1 and CDR2 from the germline V gene are LGHNA and YSLEER. V dropped 0 bases and J dropped 10 bases, with 16 bases sitting between them. The CDR3 protein is CASSQDYGSTLSPLHF. CDR3 DNA sequence: TGCGCCAGCAGCCAAGATTATGGGTCTACCCTCTCACCCCTCCACTTT.

Many counts were recorded for this clonotype. The chain employs TRBV20-1 and TRBJ1-5; tentative D call: TRBD1 (5 bases). Germline V gives CDR1 DFQATT, CDR2 SNEGSKA (reference sequence). The CDR3 is 15 residues long. V dropped 6 bases and J dropped 2 bases, with 17 bases sitting between them. CDR3 sequence reads: CSARIAGRGNQPQHF. The CDR3, as DNA: TGCAGTGCCCGAATTGCGGGCAGGGGCAATCAGCCCCAGCATTTT.

This chain links TRBV18 with TRBJ1-3; no definite D call. The CDR3 is 15 residues long. Germline lookup yields CDR1 KGHSH and CDR2 LQKENI. Trimming removed 3 bases from V and 0 bases from J, with 9 bases in between. CDR3 in DNA: TGTGCCAGCTCACCCTCGAGGAGCTCTGGAAACACCATATATTTT. Protein: CASSPSRSSGNTIYF.

This clonotype was counted many times. The chain carries TRBV29-1 and TRBJ1-1, with 8 bases matching TRBD1. CDR1 is SQVTM and CDR2 is ANQGSEA in the germline V gene. V trimming: 8 bases; J trimming: 4 bases; junction bases outside the gene matches: 9. This CDR3 has 13 residues. This CDR3 reads CSLGPGGFTEAFF. The CDR3 DNA is TGCAGCTTGGGGCCAGGGGGCTTCACTGAAGCTTTCTTT.

Many counts were recorded for this clonotype. V gene TRBV7-2 combines with J gene TRBJ2-1; a weak D match, TRBD2 (6 bases). Germline V lookup: CDR1 SGHTA, CDR2 FQGNSA. The CDR3 is made up of 15 amino acids. With 5 bases removed from V and 4 bases from J, the gap between germline ends came to 15 bases. This chain's CDR3 is CASSVGGTLYNEQFF. DNA for the CDR3: TGTGCCAGCAGCGTAGGAGGGACGCTTTACAATGAGCAGTTCTTC.

Ten or more counts support this clonotype. One junction end does not reproduce the germline sequence, and a read error may be involved. The V call is TRBV28, the J call TRBJ2-7; D could derive from TRBD1 or TRBD2 (5 bases each). The CDR3 totals 13 residues. Germline values: CDR1 MDHEN, CDR2 SYDVKM. In DNA form, the CDR3 reads TGTGCCAGCAGTTTAAGGGACCGTGTGACTGAGGGCTTC. It specifies CASSLRDRVTEGF.

This clonotype was detected many times. The gene calls are TRBV12-3 or TRBV12-4 and TRBJ1-1, with TRBD1 as a possible D gene (5 bases). The ends were cut back, 5 bases at V and 4 bases at J, with 14 bases in the middle. This CDR3 is 14 amino acids long. This chain's CDR3 is CASSGKVQGTEAFF. The CDR3 DNA sequence: TGTGCCAGCAGTGGGAAGGTGCAGGGCACTGAAGCTTTCTTT.

This clonotype was observed many times. The rearrangement joins TRBV9 to TRBJ2-1; TRBD1 might be the D (6 bases). Germline assignment: CDR1 SGDLS and CDR2 YYNGEE. Trimming shortened V by 4 bases and J by 0 bases, and 11 bases separated the two germline ends. The CDR3 is 15 amino acids. CDR3 protein: CASSQRGSSYNEQFF. The DNA of the CDR3 is TGTGCCAGCAGCCAAAGGGGGAGCTCCTACAATGAGCAGTTCTTC.

Ten or more counts support this clonotype. The chain links TRBV5-1 to TRBJ1-4; a weak D match, TRBD1 (6 bases). The CDR3 loop spans 14 amino acids. Germline lookup yields CDR1 SGHRS and CDR2 YFSETQ. V was trimmed by 3 bases and J by 7 bases, leaving 13 bases between them. CDR3 sequence reads: CASSSGGEPEKLFF. The CDR3 coding sequence is TGCGCCAGCAGCTCGGGGGGCGAGCCTGAAAAACTGTTTTTT.

V gene TRBV5-1 combines with J gene TRBJ1-2; 7 bases match TRBD1. V was pared by 4 bases and J by 2 bases, with 5 bases of the junction left unmatched. This CDR3 has 14 amino acids. Per the germline V gene, CDR1 is SGHRS and CDR2 is YFSETQ. The CDR3 sequence is CASSQGGQNYGYTF. As DNA, the CDR3 is TGCGCCAGCAGCCAAGGGGGACAGAACTATGGCTACACCTTC.

This clonotype was counted ten times or more. The V call is TRBV20-1, the J call TRBJ2-7; 9 positions match TRBD2. V shed 1 base, J shed 1 base, and the junction held 5 bases outside the gene matches. This CDR3 comprises 15 residues. The germline V gene has CDR1 DFQATT and CDR2 SNEGSKA (reference sequence). CDR3 region: CSARGTSVPSYEQYF. CDR3 coding DNA: TGCAGTGCTAGAGGGACTAGCGTTCCATCCTACGAGCAGTACTTC.

In this sample, this clonotype turned up many times. V and J are TRBV20-1 and TRBJ2-3; possible D gene TRBD2, 6 bases. The CDR3 sequence is 13 residues long. CDR1 DFQATT and CDR2 SNEGSKA come from the germline V gene (reference sequence). Trimming cost V 5 bases and J 5 bases, with 14 bases left between them. The DNA for the CDR3 is TGCAGTGCTCATCGGGACTTCGGAGATACGCAGTATTTT. Translating it yields CSAHRDFGDTQYF.

In this sample, this clonotype turned up many times. This sequence joins TRBV24-1 and TRBJ2-1; the D gene is possibly TRBD2 (5 bases). This CDR3 is built from 11 residues. Germline lookup yields CDR1 KGHDR and CDR2 SFDVKD. The V end was cut by 2 bases, the J end by 10 bases, with 5 bases between. CDR3 in amino acids: CATSDWREQFF. The CDR3 nucleotides are TGTGCCACCAGTGATTGGAGGGAGCAGTTCTTC.

This clonotype occurred many times. The chain couples TRBV11-3 to TRBJ2-7; D perhaps matches TRBD2 (5 bases). Germline V gene sequence: CDR1 SGHNT, CDR2 YENEEA. The CDR3 contains 13 residues. V lost 5 bases and J 3 bases, leaving 11 bases between the germline ends. CDR3 in amino acids: CASSSRRGYEQYF. The CDR3 DNA reads TGTGCCAGCAGCAGCCGACGGGGCTACGAGCAGTACTTC.